These T cell receptor beta chains were read from a single sample in a study of blood T cells in healthy people across ages. TCRdb ran MiXCR on the 5' RACE reads and lists one entry per CDR3 protein. The profile shows roughly 800,000 distinct CDR3 sequences, roughly 60% of them singletons. Sequencing was done on a sample of blood. The source of these receptors is a man aged 30 to 45 in good health. Each CDR3 is given with its conserved first and last residue. D genes are given only for firm matches. For some rows the clone size is stated as once, few or many, or as a class when expanded; others skip it.

D	V	J	size	DNA	CDR3
.	TRBV20-1	TRBJ2-6	.	TGCAGTGCTAGGGGAAGATATGACAGCTCTGGGGCCAACGTCCTGACTTTC	CSARGRYDSSGANVLTF
.	TRBV10-3	TRBJ2-5	few	TGTGCCATCAGCGCCGGGGAGACCCAGTACTTC	CAISAGETQYF
TRBD1	TRBV20-1	TRBJ2-4	few	TGCAGTGCGAAGACGGACAGGGAGAACATTCAGTACTTC	CSAKTDRENIQYF
.	TRBV16	TRBJ1-1	once	TGTGCCAGCAGCCCCGTTGGGTTTGGTGAAGCTTTCTTT	CASSPVGFGEAFF
TRBD1	TRBV25-1	TRBJ2-3	.	TGTGCCAGCAGTGTGACAGGGGTTACAGATACGCAGTATTTT	CASSVTGVTDTQYF
TRBD2	TRBV20-1	TRBJ2-2	.	TGCAGTGCTAGAGATCCGTCCAGCGGGAAGAGCGGGGAGCTGTTTTTT	CSARDPSSGKSGELFF
TRBD1	TRBV10-3	TRBJ2-3	.	TGTGCCATCAGTGCAACAGGGGCATCCACAGATACGCAGTATTTT	CAISATGASTDTQYF
TRBD2	TRBV12-3/TRBV12-4	TRBJ2-7	few	TGTGCCAGCAGTCCTCTTAGCGGGGGGGCCAACGAGCAGTACTTC	CASSPLSGGANEQYF
.	TRBV21-1	TRBJ1-1	.	TGTGCCAGCAGCAAACGAGGAACAGGGACGGCTTTCTTT	CASSKRGTGTAFF
.	TRBV3-1	TRBJ2-1	.	TGTGCCAGCAGCACCCTCCGAGGAGGCTACAATGAGCAGTTCTTC	CASSTLRGGYNEQFF
TRBD2	TRBV18	TRBJ2-1	few	TGTGCCAGCTCACCATCGGGGGGGACATACAATGAGCAGTTCTTC	CASSPSGGTYNEQFF
.	TRBV20-1	TRBJ2-5	.	TGCAGTGCTAGAGACGATAGGTTGGGCAGGGGTTTACGCAATGAGCAGTACTTC	CSARDDRLGRGLRNEQYF
.	TRBV18	TRBJ2-7	.	TGTGCCAGCTCCCCAGCTGGAGCGGAGCAGTACTTC	CASSPAGAEQYF
.	TRBV10-3	TRBJ2-7	.	TGTGCCATCACCTCACCGGGCTCCTACGAGCAGTACTTC	CAITSPGSYEQYF
TRBD1	TRBV24-1	TRBJ2-1	.	TGTGCCACCAGCATTTCCCCGGGACAGGGAAGAGTGAGCTCCTACAATGAGCAGTTCTTC	CATSISPGQGRVSSYNEQFF
TRBD2	TRBV5-6	TRBJ2-7	.	TGTGCCAGCAGCTTGGCAGCGGGAGGGCCTCTTTACGAGCAGTACTTC	CASSLAAGGPLYEQYF
TRBD2	TRBV15	TRBJ2-7	.	TGTGCCACCAGCCTTCCCACGACTAGCGGGAACCCCTACGAGCAGTACTTC	CATSLPTTSGNPYEQYF
.	TRBV25-1	TRBJ1-6	few	TGTGCCAGCAGTGACAGGGCAGGGTCACCCCTCCACTTT	CASSDRAGSPLHF
TRBD2	TRBV5-5	TRBJ2-7	.	TGTGCCAGCAGCTCCCTAGCGGGAGAGTGGTACGAGCAGTACTTC	CASSSLAGEWYEQYF
.	TRBV9	TRBJ1-4	.	TGTGCCAGCAGCGTAGCGGATGATGATGAAAAACTGTTTTTT	CASSVADDDEKLFF
.	TRBV20-1	TRBJ2-3	.	TGCAGTGTTGCGAGCGCGCCAGGGCGAAGCACAGATACGCAGTATTTT	CSVASAPGRSTDTQYF
.	TRBV7-2	TRBJ2-4	.	TGTGCCAGCAGCTTACACGTTGGCGGGGAGGTGGGCAAAAACATTCAGTACTTC	CASSLHVGGEVGKNIQYF
TRBD1	TRBV2	TRBJ2-7	.	TGTGCCAGCAGGCTAGACAGGGGCATTTACTACGAGCAGTACTTC	CASRLDRGIYYEQYF
TRBD1	TRBV5-5	TRBJ2-6	few	TGTGCCAGCAGCCCTCCCGGACAGGCCGACTCTGGGGCCAACGTCCTGACTTTC	CASSPPGQADSGANVLTF